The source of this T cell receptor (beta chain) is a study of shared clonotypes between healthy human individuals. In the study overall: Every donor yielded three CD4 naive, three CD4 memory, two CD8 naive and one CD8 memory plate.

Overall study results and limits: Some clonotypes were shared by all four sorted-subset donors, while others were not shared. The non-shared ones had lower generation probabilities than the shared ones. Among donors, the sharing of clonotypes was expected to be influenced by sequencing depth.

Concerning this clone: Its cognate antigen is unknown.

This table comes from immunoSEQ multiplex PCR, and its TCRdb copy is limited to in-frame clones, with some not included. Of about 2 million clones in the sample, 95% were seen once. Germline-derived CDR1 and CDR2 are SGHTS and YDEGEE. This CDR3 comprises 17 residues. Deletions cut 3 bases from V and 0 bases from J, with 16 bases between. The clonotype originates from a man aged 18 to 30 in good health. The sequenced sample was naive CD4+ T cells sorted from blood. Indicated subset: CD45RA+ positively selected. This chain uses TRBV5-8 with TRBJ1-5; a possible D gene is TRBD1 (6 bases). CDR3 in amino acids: CASSSGDKLNSNQPQHF. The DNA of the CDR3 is TGTGCCAGCAGCTCCGGGGACAAACTTAATAGCAATCAGCCCCAGCATTTT.